One sample yielded the 9 T cell receptor beta chains listed below, sequenced in a study of blood T cell repertoires in COVID-19. The repertoire was sequenced with immunoSEQ multiplex PCR; TCRdb's copy has only in-frame clones and lacks some. Found here are about 97,000 clones, 90% of them singletons; the top ten hold 1.7%. The sample comprised peripheral blood. The source is a man aged 60 to 75 with acute or convalescent COVID-19.

The chain is built from TRBV2 and TRBJ2-4; D is unresolved. Per the germline V gene, CDR1 is SNHLY and CDR2 is FYNNEI. The CDR3 is 17 amino acids. Trimming removed 5 bases from V and 0 bases from J, with 17 bases in between. As DNA, the CDR3 is TGTGCCAGCAGTCCTCAACTAAGACCGTCAGCCAAAAACATTCAGTACTTC. Its translation is CASSPQLRPSAKNIQYF.

In its sample, this clone was seen a few times. The chain links TRBV10-3 to TRBJ2-2; a possible D gene is TRBD2 (5 bases). The CDR3 is made up of 16 amino acids. Trimming cost V 0 bases and J 0 bases, with 8 bases left between them. Germline loops: CDR1 ENHRY, CDR2 SYGVKD. The CDR3 DNA follows: TGTGCCATCAGTGAGTCGGCGGGTGCGAACACCGGGGAGCTGTTTTTT. Its protein product is CAISESAGANTGELFF.

Only one count was recorded for this clone. The rearrangement links TRBV3-1 (or the pseudogene TRBV3-2) to TRBJ2-3; 7 bases align to TRBD2. The trim removed 8 bases at V and 1 base at J, leaving 9 bases unmatched. This CDR3 has 15 amino acids. Germline-derived CDR1 and CDR2 are LGHDT and YNNKEL (reference sequence). The CDR3 loop reads CASSQGGGGTDTQYF. CDR3 nucleotides: TGTGCCAGCTCCCAGGGCGGGGGTGGCACAGATACGCAGTATTTT.

The V gene is TRBV30, the J gene TRBJ2-3, with no clear D. The germline V gene encodes CDR1 GTSNPN and CDR2 SVGIG (reference sequence). The CDR3 covers 13 residues. V lost 2 bases, J lost 2 bases, and 8 bases lay in between. The CDR3 DNA is TGTGCCTGGAGTAGCCGAAACACAGATACGCAGTATTTT. Residues: CAWSSRNTDTQYF.

This chain connects TRBV11-2 to TRBJ2-7; the D is unclear. The CDR3 totals 13 residues. Germline V gene lookup returns CDR1 SGHAT and CDR2 FQNNGV. V dropped 3 bases and J dropped 5 bases, with 11 bases sitting between them. DNA for the CDR3: TGTGCCAGCAGCTTGGGCCCAGGAAACGAGCAGTACTTC. It is translated as CASSLGPGNEQYF.

The genes are TRBV30 and TRBJ2-1; 9 positions match TRBD2. Germline V gene data show CDR1 as GTSNPN and CDR2 as SVGIG (reference sequence). V shed 4 bases and J 4 bases; nucleotides not matched to a gene: 5. The CDR3 covers 14 residues. Here the CDR3 reads CAWTTSGRYNEQFF. As DNA, the CDR3 is TGTGCCTGGACGACTAGCGGCCGTTACAATGAGCAGTTCTTC. The full variable domain, rest sourced from reference TRBV30 and TRBJ2-1, is SQTIHQWPATLVQPVGSPLSLECTVEGTSNPNLYWYRQAAGRGLQLLFYSVGIGQISSEVPQNLSASRPQDRQFILSSKKLLLSDSGFYLCAWTTSGRYNEQFFGPGTRLTVL.

This chain joins TRBV5-4 and TRBJ2-7; D ambiguous. CDR1 SGHNT and CDR2 YYREEE come from the germline V gene (reference sequence). The CDR3 is made up of 13 amino acids. V lost 4 bases and J 6 bases, leaving 14 bases between the germline ends. The CDR3 DNA follows: TGTGCCAGCAGCCCGGGTATGGATTCCGAGCAGTACTTC. Its translation: CASSPGMDSEQYF. The whole variable domain, remainder taken from reference TRBV5-4 and TRBJ2-7, is ETGVTQSPTHLIKTRGQQVTLRCSSQSGHNTVSWYQQALGQGPQFIFQYYREEENGRGNFPPRFSGLQFPNYSSELNVNALELDDSALYLCASSPGMDSEQYFGPGTRLTVT.

The gene calls are TRBV5-6 and TRBJ1-3; 10 bases agree with TRBD1. The CDR3 contains 15 residues. Germline CDR1 SGHDT, CDR2 YYEEEE. V lost 3 bases, J lost 7 bases, and 7 bases stayed unmatched. CDR3 sequence (DNA): TGTGCCAGCAGCTCCGCCGGGACAGGGGATAACACCATATATTTT. Amino acids: CASSSAGTGDNTIYF.

The V call is TRBV7-8, the J call TRBJ1-3, with D uncertain. The CDR3 has 13 residues. V was trimmed by 1 base and J by 4 bases, leaving 5 bases between them. Germline CDR1 and CDR2: SGHVS and FQNEAQ. The CDR3 region is CASSLERGNTIYF. CDR3 coding DNA: TGTGCCAGCAGCTTAGAACGGGGAAACACCATATATTTT. Combining the CDR3 with reference TRBV7-8 and TRBJ1-3 gives the whole variable domain GAGVSQSPRYKVAKRGQDVALRCDPISGHVSLFWYQQALGQGPEFLTYFQNEAQLDKSGLPSDRFFAERPEGSVSTLKIQRTQQEDSAVYLCASSLERGNTIYFGEGSWLTVV.